This T cell receptor beta chain was observed in a study of regulatory T cells in long-lasting Graves disease. This CDR3 spans 16 amino acids. Trimming pared 3 bases from V and 1 base from J, leaving 15 bases between. Germline values: CDR1 LNHDA, CDR2 SQIVND (reference sequence). The sample's time point: newly diagnosed GD, antithyroid drugs for less than 3 months. PBMC RNA was the source of the TCR library. Enrollment of patients was through an endocrinology department in Xi'an, China. CDR3 regions were amplified by Arm-PCR using iRepertoire HTBI primers to build TCR beta libraries. TCRdb ran MiXCR on the multiplex PCR reads and lists one entry per CDR3 protein. The profile shows about 350,000 distinct CDR3 sequences, 16% of them singletons. The same data also went into a second study, on T cells in Graves' hyperthyroidism and ophthalmopathy. That publication notes: Primed by the HTBI set, a first-round RT-PCR was run on the TCR CDR3. Most clonotypes expanded in thyroid above 0.001 were likewise present in blood.

The sample in question was peripheral blood mononuclear cells (PBMCs), obtained at new diagnosis, from a patient treated with antithyroid drugs. The receptor's source is a woman between 18 and 29 years old with Graves disease. J is TRBJ1-1 and V is TRBV19, with D possibly matching TRBD1 (5 bases). The CDR3 here is CASSISQVGGNTEAFF. CDR3 coding DNA: TGTGCCAGTAGTATCAGCCAGGTCGGGGGGAACACTGAAGCTTTCTTT.